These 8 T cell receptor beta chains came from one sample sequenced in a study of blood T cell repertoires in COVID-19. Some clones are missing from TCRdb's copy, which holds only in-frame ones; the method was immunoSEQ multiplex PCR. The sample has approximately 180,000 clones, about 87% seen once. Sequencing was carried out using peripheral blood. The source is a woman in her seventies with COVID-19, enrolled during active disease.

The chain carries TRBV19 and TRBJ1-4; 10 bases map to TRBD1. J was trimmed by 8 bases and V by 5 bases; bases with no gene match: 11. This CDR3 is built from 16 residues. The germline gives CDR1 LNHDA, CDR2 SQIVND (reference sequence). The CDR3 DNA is TGTGCCAGTAGTCCTGACCGGGACAGGGGTGACGAAAAACTGTTTTTT. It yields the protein CASSPDRDRGDEKLFF.

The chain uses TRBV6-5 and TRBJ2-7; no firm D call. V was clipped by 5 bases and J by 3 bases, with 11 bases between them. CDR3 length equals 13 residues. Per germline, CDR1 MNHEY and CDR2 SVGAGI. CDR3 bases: TGTGCCAGCAGTATCGGTATCCGCTACGAGCAGTACTTC. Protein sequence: CASSIGIRYEQYF.

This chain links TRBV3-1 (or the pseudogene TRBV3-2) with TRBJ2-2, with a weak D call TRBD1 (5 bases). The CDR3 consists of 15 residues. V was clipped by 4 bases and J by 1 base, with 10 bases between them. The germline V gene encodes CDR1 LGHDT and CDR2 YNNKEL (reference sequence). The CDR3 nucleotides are TGTGCCAGCAGCCCGAATACAGGGAACACCGGGGAGCTGTTTTTT. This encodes CASSPNTGNTGELFF.

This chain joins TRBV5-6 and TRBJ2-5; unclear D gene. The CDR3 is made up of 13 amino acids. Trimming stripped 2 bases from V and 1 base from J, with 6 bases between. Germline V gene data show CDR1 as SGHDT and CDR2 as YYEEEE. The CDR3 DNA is TGTGCCAGCAGCTTCGCAGTCCAAGAGACCCAGTACTTC. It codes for CASSFAVQETQYF.

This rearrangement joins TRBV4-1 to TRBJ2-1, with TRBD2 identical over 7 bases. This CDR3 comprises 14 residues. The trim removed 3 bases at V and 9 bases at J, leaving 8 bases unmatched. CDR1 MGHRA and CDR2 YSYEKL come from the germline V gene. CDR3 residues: CASSQGEGPREQFF. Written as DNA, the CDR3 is TGCGCCAGCAGCCAGGGGGAGGGCCCTCGTGAGCAGTTCTTC.

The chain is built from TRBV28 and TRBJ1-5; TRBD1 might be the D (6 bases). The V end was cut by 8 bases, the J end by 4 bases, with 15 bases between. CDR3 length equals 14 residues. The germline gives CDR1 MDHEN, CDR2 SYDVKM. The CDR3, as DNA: TGTGCCAGCCAAAAACAGGGTGTGAATCAGCCCCAGCATTTT. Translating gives CASQKQGVNQPQHF. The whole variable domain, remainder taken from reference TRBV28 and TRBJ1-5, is DVKVTQSSRYLVKRTGEKVFLECVQDMDHENMFWYRQDPGLGLRLIYFSYDVKMKEKGDIPEGYSVSREKKERFSLILESASTNQTSMYLCASQKQGVNQPQHFGDGTRLSIL.

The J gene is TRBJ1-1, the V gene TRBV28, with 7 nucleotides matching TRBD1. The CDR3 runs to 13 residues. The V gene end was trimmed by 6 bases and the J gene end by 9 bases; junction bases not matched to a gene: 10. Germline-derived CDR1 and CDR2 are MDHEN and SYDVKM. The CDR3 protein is CASRWTGESQAFF. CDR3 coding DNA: TGTGCCAGCAGATGGACAGGCGAATCCCAAGCTTTCTTT.

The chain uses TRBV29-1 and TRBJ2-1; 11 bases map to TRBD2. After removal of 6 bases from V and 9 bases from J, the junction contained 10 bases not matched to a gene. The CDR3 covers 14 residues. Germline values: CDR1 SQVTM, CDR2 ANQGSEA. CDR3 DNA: TGCAGCGTCGATACTAGCGGGAGTCTTAGTGAGCAGTTCTTC. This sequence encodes CSVDTSGSLSEQFF.